This T cell receptor beta chain was captured in a study of T-cell memory formation after mild COVID-19. Study-wide context: Most TCR clusters belonged to a single donor.

The study's findings and limits: Clones which contracted sat mainly in CM and EM if CD4+, and in EMRA if CD8+. That cross-reactive memory joined was suggested by some responding clones appearing in pre-infection memory.

TCRdb analysed the 5' RACE reads with MiXCR anew, one entry per CDR3 protein. This table holds 280,000 or so distinct CDR3 sequences, roughly 8.2% found once. This clonotype came up many times. What it recognizes is unknown. Germline lookup yields CDR1 WSHSY and CDR2 SAAADI. Trimming took 6 bases from V and 3 from J, leaving 8 bases between them. The CDR3 sequence is 13 residues long. The sample was PBMCs or a T cell subset sorted from them (not recorded which). The chain is built from TRBV10-2 and TRBJ2-2; weak D call: TRBD1 (5 bases). The clonotype originates from a man between 18 and 29 years old who had mild COVID-19 (a few samples of this study predate the infection). Cell type and time point are not known. The CDR3 is CASRKTDTGELFF. The CDR3 bases are TGCGCCAGCAGAAAGACAGACACCGGGGAGCTGTTTTTT.